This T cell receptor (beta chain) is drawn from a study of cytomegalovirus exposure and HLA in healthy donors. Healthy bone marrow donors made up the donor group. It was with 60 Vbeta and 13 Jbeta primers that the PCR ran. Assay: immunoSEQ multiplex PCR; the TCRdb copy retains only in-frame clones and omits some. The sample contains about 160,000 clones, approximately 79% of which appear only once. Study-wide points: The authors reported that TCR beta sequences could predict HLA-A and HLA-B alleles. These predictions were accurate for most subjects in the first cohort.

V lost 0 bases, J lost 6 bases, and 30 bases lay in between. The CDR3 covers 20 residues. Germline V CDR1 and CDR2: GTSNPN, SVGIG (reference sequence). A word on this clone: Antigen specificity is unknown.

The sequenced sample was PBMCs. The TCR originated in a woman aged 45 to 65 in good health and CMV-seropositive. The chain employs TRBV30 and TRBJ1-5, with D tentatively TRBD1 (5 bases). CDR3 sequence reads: CAWSVRSSLRLGGQGQPQHF. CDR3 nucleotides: TGTGCCTGGAGTGTACGGAGCAGTTTGAGGTTGGGAGGCCAGGGTCAGCCCCAGCATTTT.